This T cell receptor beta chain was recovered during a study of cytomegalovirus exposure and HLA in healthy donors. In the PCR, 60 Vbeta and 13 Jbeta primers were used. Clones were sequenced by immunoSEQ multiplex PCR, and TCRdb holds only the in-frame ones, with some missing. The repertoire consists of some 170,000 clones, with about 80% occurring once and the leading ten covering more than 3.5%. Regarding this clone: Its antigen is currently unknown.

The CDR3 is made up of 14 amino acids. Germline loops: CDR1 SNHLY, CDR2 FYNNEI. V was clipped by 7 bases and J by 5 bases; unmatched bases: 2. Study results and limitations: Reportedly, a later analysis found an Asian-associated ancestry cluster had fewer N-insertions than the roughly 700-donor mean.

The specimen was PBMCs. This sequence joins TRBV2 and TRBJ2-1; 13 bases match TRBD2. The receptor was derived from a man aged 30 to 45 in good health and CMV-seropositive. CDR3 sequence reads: CASTGLAGDNEQFF. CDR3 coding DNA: TGTGCCAGCACCGGACTAGCGGGGGACAATGAGCAGTTCTTC.